Listed below are T cell receptor beta chains from one sample, sequenced in a study of beta chain features in type 1 diabetes. Assay used: immunoSEQ multiplex PCR; TCRdb lists only in-frame clones, some missing. The data show approximately 150,000 clones, roughly 10% seen once. Material for sequencing was central memory CD4+ T cells from blood. The source of these receptors is a man aged 25-45 years with type 1 diabetes. CDR3s include the opening cysteine and the closing phenylalanine or tryptophan. Each record gives: CDR3 length, D gene, clone size, J gene, V gene, CDR3 protein, CDR3 DNA. The D gene is left open where the match is weak. Only part of the rows carry a size: once, few, many, or a class if the clone is expanded.

>14|TRBD2|few|TRBJ2-1|TRBV9
CASSVLAGNNEQFF
TGTGCCAGCAGCGTACTAGCGGGTAACAATGAGCAGTTCTTC
>13|.|.|TRBJ1-2|TRBV28
CASSPGGDYGYTF
TGTGCCAGCAGCCCCGGCGGGGACTATGGCTACACCTTC
>12|.|.|TRBJ2-7|TRBV4-3
CASSHEDYEQYF
TGCGCCAGCAGCCATGAGGACTACGAGCAGTACTTC
>11|.|.|TRBJ2-3|TRBV29-1
CSASYTDTQYF
TGCAGCGCTTCTTACACAGATACGCAGTATTTT
>15|TRBD1|.|TRBJ2-2|TRBV7-3
CASSPRTGEGGELFF
TGTGCCAGCAGCCCAAGGACAGGGGAAGGCGGGGAGCTGTTTTTT
>14|TRBD1|few|TRBJ2-7|TRBV28
CASRPQGAGYEQYF
TGTGCCAGCAGACCACAGGGGGCAGGCTACGAGCAGTACTTC
>13|TRBD1|.|TRBJ1-5|TRBV29-1
CSVGQGTNQPQHF
TGCAGCGTTGGACAGGGGACTAATCAGCCCCAGCATTTT
>15|.|few|TRBJ2-6|TRBV7-2
CASSSEISGANVLTF
TGTGCCAGCAGCTCAGAAATTTCTGGGGCCAACGTCCTGACTTTC
>14|.|few|TRBJ2-1|TRBV7-8
CASTSRTAYNEQFF
TGTGCCAGCACCTCCCGGACAGCCTACAATGAGCAGTTCTTC
>14|.|.|TRBJ2-1|TRBV19
CASSKGLDLGEQFF
TGTGCCAGTAGTAAGGGACTCGATTTAGGTGAGCAGTTCTTC
>14|.|many|TRBJ2-7|TRBV7-3
CASSPQEVMHEQYF
TGTGCCAGCAGCCCCCAGGAGGTTATGCACGAGCAGTACTTC
>13|.|.|TRBJ2-3|TRBV7-2
CASSRTPRDTQYF
TGTGCCAGCAGCCGAACGCCTCGGGATACGCAGTATTTT